Listed below are T cell receptor beta chains from one sample, sequenced in a study of cytomegalovirus exposure and HLA in healthy donors. Generated by immunoSEQ multiplex PCR, the TCRdb table keeps only in-frame clones and is missing some. The sample includes 99,000 or so clones, over 60% of them seen just once. Source material: PBMCs. These receptors came from a man aged 35-49 years in good health and CMV-seropositive. Both conserved end residues are trimmed from each CDR3.

TRBJ2-1,TRBV21-1,ASSKSRDRETYNEQF
TRBJ2-1,TRBV9,ASSVGDRGLAEQF
TRBJ2-1,TRBV19,ASTPLSGKSSYNEQF
TRBJ1-1,TRBV6-6,ASSYNQPGPTEAF
TRBJ1-2,TRBV19,ASSYNPRVPYGYT
TRBJ2-7,TRBV20-1,SARNPGHN
TRBJ2-1,TRBV6-1,ASSALLGAKDNEQF
TRBJ2-6,TRBV7-2,ASSFEGASGANGLT
TRBJ2-4,TRBV19,ATTRTGQDSQY
TRBJ2-7,TRBV5-1,ASSPIAGGSDEQY
TRBJ2-5,TRBV28,AAETSGGEETQY
TRBJ2-7,TRBV13,ASSLTTGFEQY
TRBJ2-7,TRBV15,ATSRLTSGGSPNEQY
TRBJ1-1,TRBV7-6,ASSPGGGTEAF
TRBJ2-3,TRBV5-4,ASSRPGSLRDTQY
TRBJ1-1,TRBV15,ATSTGGSNTEAF
TRBJ1-1,TRBV6-1,ASSEEYLPEAF
TRBJ2-1,TRBV4-1,ASSQTTSGFSSYNEQF
TRBJ1-6,TRBV30,AWSTGDFSPLH
TRBJ1-1,TRBV2,ASSEARQGWTEAF